The 32 T cell receptor beta chains below all came from one sample that was sequenced in a study of response to subunit inactivated influenza vaccine. TCRdb recomputed calls from the RT-PCR reads with MiXCR, one row per CDR3 protein. The sample includes hundreds of thousands of distinct CDR3 sequences, 9.5% to 13% of them seen just once. The sequenced sample was PBMCs from blood, obtained about 6 weeks after vaccination. The receptors derive from a man over 45 who received an inactivated influenza vaccine.

The table lists this clonotype with many counts. The V call is TRBV20-1, the J call TRBJ2-7; D gene uncertain. The CDR3 covers 11 residues. Trimming pared 5 bases from V and 1 base from J, leaving 6 bases between. In germline, CDR1 is DFQATT, CDR2 SNEGSKA (reference sequence). The CDR3 spells CSAPVSYEQYF. In DNA form, the CDR3 reads TGCAGTGCTCCAGTTTCCTACGAGCAGTACTTC.

The chain combines TRBV20-1 with TRBJ1-1; D unclear. V was cut by 3 bases and J by 5 bases, with 16 bases left in between. The CDR3 extends over 14 amino acids. CDR1 is DFQATT, CDR2 SNEGSKA, per germline (reference sequence). CDR3 amino acids: CSARKSARRTEAFF. The CDR3 DNA follows: TGCAGTGCTAGGAAGTCGGCGAGAAGGACTGAAGCTTTCTTT.

This clonotype was observed a handful of times. This sequence joins TRBV5-1 and TRBJ2-7; 10 positions match TRBD1. The CDR3 has 15 residues. With 3 bases clipped from V and 2 bases from J, the junction kept 5 bases outside the gene matches. Per the germline V gene, CDR1 is SGHRS and CDR2 is YFSETQ. CDR3 nucleotide sequence: TGCGCCAGCAGCTCCGTGGGGACAGGGGCCTACGAGCAGTACTTC. Encoded protein: CASSSVGTGAYEQYF. Together with reference TRBV5-1 and TRBJ2-7, the CDR3 gives the full variable domain: KAGVTQTPRYLIKTRGQQVTLSCSPISGHRSVSWYQQTPGQGLQFLFEYFSETQRNKGNFPGRFSGRQFSNSRSEMNVSTLELGDSALYLCASSSVGTGAYEQYFGPGTRLTVT.

The chain combines TRBV10-3 with TRBJ1-2; D not resolved. The CDR3 spans 13 residues. Per germline, CDR1 ENHRY and CDR2 SYGVKD. V lost 2 bases and J lost 4, with 8 bases in between. This chain's CDR3 is CAISEGTGYGYTF. CDR3 DNA: TGTGCCATCAGTGAGGGTACGGGCTATGGCTACACCTTC.

This chain joins TRBV7-8 and TRBJ2-2; no reliable D call. The V end lost 1 base, the J end lost 3 bases, and 6 bases lay between the germline ends. Germline assignment: CDR1 SGHVS and CDR2 FQNEAQ. The CDR3 length is 14 residues. The CDR3 loop is CASSLVFYTGELFF. The DNA of the CDR3 is TGTGCCAGCAGCTTAGTCTTTTACACCGGGGAGCTGTTTTTT.

The rearrangement joins TRBV12-3 or TRBV12-4 to TRBJ1-1, with a possible D match to TRBD1 (5 bases). V gave up 1 base and J gave up 5 bases, with 14 bases separating them. The CDR3 has 15 amino acids. CDR3 in amino acids: CASSLGGVLRTEAFF. CDR3 nucleotide sequence: TGTGCCAGCAGTTTAGGGGGCGTTCTCCGAACTGAAGCTTTCTTT.

This clonotype was found many times. The chain recombines TRBV6-1 with TRBJ2-1; 13 bases fit TRBD2. The CDR3 spans 16 residues. Germline lookup yields CDR1 MNHNS and CDR2 SASEGT. V dropped 8 bases and J dropped 3; count of bases not matched to a gene: 7. Here the CDR3 reads CASFPGLAGLYNEQFF. CDR3 nucleotides: TGTGCCAGCTTTCCGGGACTAGCGGGGCTCTACAATGAGCAGTTCTTC.

This clonotype occurred a few times. The CDR3 bases are TGTGCCAGCAGTGTTACAGGGACCTATGGCTACACCTTC. It translates to CASSVTGTYGYTF. The gene calls are TRBV25-1 and TRBJ1-2, with a tentative D call TRBD1 (6 bases). The CDR3 is 13 amino acids. The V gene's germline CDR1 is MGHDK and CDR2 SYGVNS. Deletions cut 4 bases from V and 4 bases from J, with 10 bases between.

This clonotype was found many times. This chain uses TRBV28 with TRBJ2-7; TRBD2 is a possible D gene (6 bases). Trimming pared 4 bases from V and 2 bases from J, leaving 15 bases between. The CDR3 spans 15 residues. Germline-derived CDR1 and CDR2 are MDHEN and SYDVKM. The CDR3 spells CASSWLARLAYEQYF. In DNA, the CDR3 is TGTGCCAGCAGTTGGCTAGCGCGATTAGCCTACGAGCAGTACTTC.

This clonotype was observed a handful of times. CDR3 bases: TGTGCCAGCAGCGCGGGGGGCAGTTACAATGAGCAGTTCTTC. Protein sequence: CASSAGGSYNEQFF. This chain joins TRBV7-3 and TRBJ2-1, with TRBD2 matching over 8 bases. The germline CDR1 and CDR2 sequences are SGHTA and FQGTGA. The CDR3 runs to 14 residues. Trimming cost V 5 bases and J 4 bases; bases outside gene matches: 4.

This clonotype was picked up many times. The J gene is TRBJ1-6, the V gene TRBV12-3 or TRBV12-4; D is perhaps TRBD1 (6 bases). The CDR3 extends over 14 amino acids. The V end was cut by 1 base, the J end by 10 bases, with 11 bases between. This chain's CDR3 is CASSLGSQGSPLHF. The CDR3 nucleotides read TGTGCCAGCAGTTTAGGGTCACAGGGATCACCCCTCCACTTT.

The table lists this clonotype with many counts. The chain is built from TRBV12-3 or TRBV12-4 and TRBJ2-7; no clear D gene. CDR3 length: 11 amino acids. V was trimmed by 2 bases and J by 6 bases, leaving 5 bases between them. CDR3 DNA sequence: TGTGCCAGCAGTTTAAAACTCGAGCAGTACTTC. It translates to CASSLKLEQYF.

The V gene is TRBV28, the J gene TRBJ2-1; D is unclear. The V gene lost 6 bases and the J gene lost 0 bases, with 6 bases spanning the gap. Germline V gene data show CDR1 as MDHEN and CDR2 as SYDVKM. The CDR3 length is 13 residues. CDR3 region: CASSHYSYNEQFF. The DNA of the CDR3 is TGTGCCAGCAGCCATTACTCCTACAATGAGCAGTTCTTC. The full variable domain, rest sourced from reference TRBV28 and TRBJ2-1, is DVKVTQSSRYLVKRTGEKVFLECVQDMDHENMFWYRQDPGLGLRLIYFSYDVKMKEKGDIPEGYSVSREKKERFSLILESASTNQTSMYLCASSHYSYNEQFFGPGTRLTVL.

The chain links TRBV6-6 to TRBJ1-3; D unresolved. Germline V gene data show CDR1 as MNHNY and CDR2 as SVGAGI (reference sequence). This CDR3 has 13 amino acids. V shed 2 bases and J shed 2 bases, with 4 bases lying between them. The CDR3 sequence: CASSYGAGNTIYF. CDR3 coding DNA: TGTGCCAGCAGTTACGGGGCTGGAAACACCATATATTTT.

In this sample, this clonotype turned up many times. The rearrangement uses TRBV6-2 or TRBV6-3 and TRBJ2-2; the D is unclear. The V end was cut by 7 bases, the J end by 3 bases, with 12 bases between. The V gene's germline CDR1 is MNHEY and CDR2 SVGEGT. The CDR3 extends over 14 amino acids. Written as DNA, the CDR3 is TGTGCCAGCACGAAAGGGCTGCACACCGGGGAGCTGTTTTTT. It codes for CASTKGLHTGELFF.

The V gene is TRBV20-1, the J gene TRBJ1-1; 9 positions agree with TRBD1. The trim removed 3 bases at V and 4 bases at J, leaving 6 bases unmatched. This CDR3 is 14 amino acids long. Germline CDR1 reads DFQATT; CDR2 reads SNEGSKA (reference sequence). CDR3 nucleotides: TGCAGTGCTAGCCGGCCGACAGGGGGCACTGAAGCTTTCTTT. Encoded protein: CSASRPTGGTEAFF.

The table lists this clonotype with a few counts. This sequence joins TRBV6-2 or TRBV6-3 and TRBJ1-1, with TRBD1 matching 9 bases. Germline CDR1 reads MNHEY; CDR2 reads SVGEGT. The V segment lost 2 bases and the J segment 1 base; nucleotides outside the gene matches: 11. The CDR3 consists of 18 residues. The CDR3 DNA follows: TGTGCCAGCAGTTACCCGACGGGGACAGGGACTCCGAACACTGAAGCTTTCTTT. This sequence encodes CASSYPTGTGTPNTEAFF.

J is TRBJ2-1 and V is TRBV14; no definite D call. V lost 0 bases and J lost 8, with 8 bases in between. Germline loops: CDR1 SGHDN, CDR2 FVKESK. This CDR3 comprises 13 residues. The CDR3 DNA follows: TGTGCCAGCAGCCAAGATCGGGCTTATGAGCAGTTCTTC. Translated, it gives CASSQDRAYEQFF.

The chain is built from TRBV5-1 and TRBJ2-1; D may be TRBD1 (6 bases). There are 14 residues in the CDR3. Germline assignment: CDR1 SGHRS and CDR2 YFSETQ. Trimming took 0 bases from V and 8 from J, leaving 12 bases between them. CDR3 sequence: CASSLGDMRHEQFF. The CDR3 region has the DNA TGCGCCAGCAGCTTGGGGGACATGAGGCATGAGCAGTTCTTC.

The chain links TRBV6-2 or TRBV6-3 to TRBJ1-2, with unresolved D. Deletions cut 0 bases from V and 6 bases from J, with 11 bases between. This CDR3 is 14 amino acids long. Germline assignment: CDR1 MNHEY and CDR2 SVGEGT. In nucleotides, the CDR3 is TGTGCCAGCAGTTACTCGGTGGGGTTTGATGGCTACACCTTC. Translating gives CASSYSVGFDGYTF.

This clonotype was observed at least ten times. The rearrangement uses TRBV4-2 and TRBJ2-4, with D perhaps matching TRBD1 (5 bases). Germline V gene lookup returns CDR1 LGHNA and CDR2 YNFKEQ. The V end lost 0 bases, the J end lost 0 bases, and 9 bases lay between the germline ends. The CDR3 consists of 16 residues. The CDR3 region has the DNA TGTGCCAGCAGCCAAGAGACAGCCCTAGCCAAAAACATTCAGTACTTC. Amino acid sequence: CASSQETALAKNIQYF.

This clonotype was observed a few times. CDR3 loop: CASSPPCGTYNEQFF. CDR3 sequence (DNA): TGTGCCAGCAGCCCGCCCTGTGGAACCTACAATGAGCAGTTCTTC. The chain is built from TRBV6-1 and TRBJ2-1; the D is unclear. The CDR3 has 15 residues. V was pared by 6 bases and J by 2 bases, with 14 bases between. Germline CDR1 reads MNHNS; CDR2 reads SASEGT.

The rearrangement joins TRBV20-1 to TRBJ2-1, with 7 bases aligning to TRBD1. The CDR3 sequence is 12 residues long. The germline gives CDR1 DFQATT, CDR2 SNEGSKA (reference sequence). V shed 5 bases and J 9 bases; nucleotides not matched to a gene: 7. The CDR3 nucleotides read TGCAGTGCTCAAAGAGGGGGCGGTGAGCAGTTCTTC. Amino acids: CSAQRGGGEQFF.

The genes are TRBV4-1 and TRBJ2-5; TRBD2 matches at 9 bases. Germline CDR1 reads MGHRA; CDR2 reads YSYEKL. V lost 0 bases, J lost 2 bases, and 19 bases stayed unmatched. The CDR3 length is 21 residues. The CDR3 DNA follows: TGCGCCAGCAGCCAAGATCCGCCAAGGAGCGGGGGGCCCTATATGCAAGAGACCCAGTACTTC. Amino acids: CASSQDPPRSGGPYMQETQYF.

This clonotype was picked up a small number of times. The chain employs TRBV5-1 and TRBJ2-7; 10 nucleotides line up with TRBD1. With V trimmed by 5 bases and J by 3 bases, 2 bases remained unmatched. The CDR3 has 13 amino acids. Germline lookup yields CDR1 SGHRS and CDR2 YFSETQ. CDR3 amino acids: CASRGQGGYEQYF. CDR3 bases: TGCGCCAGCAGAGGACAGGGGGGCTACGAGCAGTACTTC. The whole variable domain, filled in from reference TRBV5-1 and TRBJ2-7, reads KAGVTQTPRYLIKTRGQQVTLSCSPISGHRSVSWYQQTPGQGLQFLFEYFSETQRNKGNFPGRFSGRQFSNSRSEMNVSTLELGDSALYLCASRGQGGYEQYFGPGTRLTVT.

This clonotype has ten or more counts. The rearrangement uses TRBV20-1 and TRBJ2-7; 9 bases are a match to TRBD1. Germline V gene lookup returns CDR1 DFQATT and CDR2 SNEGSKA (reference sequence). J gave up 2 bases and V 6 bases, and 2 bases lay outside the gene matches. The CDR3 totals 12 residues. The CDR3 reads CSARQGAYEQYF. CDR3 nucleotides: TGCAGTGCCAGACAGGGGGCCTACGAGCAGTACTTC.

The chain joins TRBV15 to TRBJ1-2; 9 positions match TRBD1. Germline trimming cut 0 bases from V and 6 bases from J; bases unmatched to any gene: 5. CDR3 length: 15 amino acids. Looked up from germline, CDR1 is LNHNV and CDR2 is YYDKDF (reference sequence). CDR3 sequence (DNA): TGTGCCACCAGCAGAGACCCGGGACAGGGTGATGGCTACACCTTC. It specifies CATSRDPGQGDGYTF.

A few counts support this clonotype. The rearrangement uses TRBV10-3 and TRBJ2-5, with 9 nucleotides matching TRBD2. The V segment lost 1 base and the J segment 1 base; nucleotides outside the gene matches: 7. CDR1 ENHRY and CDR2 SYGVKD come from the germline V gene. This CDR3 region has 17 residues. This CDR3 is CAISEFIAGESQETQYF. The CDR3 DNA reads TGTGCCATCAGTGAGTTTATAGCGGGAGAATCCCAAGAGACCCAGTACTTC.

The J gene is TRBJ1-1, the V gene TRBV3-1; TRBD1 might be the D (6 bases). The CDR3 contains 15 residues. CDR1 is LGHDT, CDR2 YNNKEL, per germline (reference sequence). The germline V and J ends were trimmed by 3 bases and 0 bases, with 11 bases remaining between them. CDR3 sequence (DNA): TGTGCCAGCAGCCAGGGGGGGGCTCTGAACACTGAAGCTTTCTTT. As protein: CASSQGGALNTEAFF.

This clonotype occurred many times. The CDR3 nucleotides read TGCAGCGTTGGTCAGGGGAACACTGAAGCTTTCTTT. Translated: CSVGQGNTEAFF. This chain links TRBV29-1 with TRBJ1-1; TRBD1 might be the D (5 bases). Trimming took off 4 bases at V and 1 base at J, with 7 bases between the two ends. The V gene's germline CDR1 is SQVTM and CDR2 ANQGSEA. This CDR3 is built from 12 residues.

In regard to this clonotype: A much larger clone differs by one base, so this may be a read error. This sequence joins TRBV12-3 or TRBV12-4 and TRBJ2-7; D remains ambiguous. The CDR3 is 12 residues long. CDR3 nucleotides: TGTGCCAGCAGTTCGGGCTTCTACGAGCTGTACTTC. Amino acid sequence: CASSSGFYELYF.

Here the CDR3 DNA reads TGTGCCAGCAGCCAAGTGTTTCGGCTAGCGGGGGTCAACAATGAGCAGTTCTTC. Residues: CASSQVFRLAGVNNEQFF. This chain connects TRBV4-2 to TRBJ2-1, with 10 bases aligning to TRBD2. Germline V lookup: CDR1 LGHNA, CDR2 YNFKEQ. CDR3 length equals 18 residues. V was pared by 1 base and J by 5 bases, with 11 bases of the junction left unmatched.